This T cell receptor beta chain appears in the sequencing data of a study of blood T cell repertoires in COVID-19. Study overall: Samples representing acute and convalescent COVID-19 were sourced from the United States, Italy and Spain. T cells, B-cell-depleted T cells, or PBMCs provided the cDNA or gDNA that served as material.

This clone came up once. Grouping used clinical history reported by participants in a survey and questionnaire. Using immunoSEQ multiplex PCR, the repertoire was profiled, and TCRdb retains in-frame clones only, with some absent. Of fewer than 250,000 clones in the sample, approximately 88% were seen once. V gave up 2 bases and J gave up 4 bases, with 2 bases separating them. This CDR3 is built from 11 residues. CDR1 is SEHNR and CDR2 is FQNEAQ in the germline V gene (reference sequence). The sequence came from a woman under 40 with acute COVID-19. The chain uses TRBV7-9 and TRBJ1-1; D call uncertain. The sequenced sample was PBMCs or T cells enriched from blood (not recorded which). CDR3 sequence (DNA): TGTGCCAGCAGCTTACGCACTGAAGCTTTCTTT. It yields the protein CASSLRTEAFF. Full variable domain (missing parts from reference TRBV7-9 and TRBJ1-1): DTGVSQNPRHKITKRGQNVTFRCDPISEHNRLYWYRQTLGQGPEFLTYFQNEAQLEKSRLLSDRFSAERPKGSFSTLEIQRTEQGDSAMYLCASSLRTEAFFGQGTRLTVV.